This T cell receptor beta chain was recorded in a study of vaccination and CD4 T cells after COVID-19. The wider study: Control cultures used a CEFX viral epitope pool, an HIV-1 Nef peptide pool, or no peptide. Regarding the study as a whole: Spike mono-reactivity marked 304 of 307 vaccine-specific clones in convalescent patients. SARS-CoV-2-reactive clonotype medians increased from roughly 22 to 38, not significantly.

As for treatment: approximately 11-day PBMC culture with coronavirus spike peptide pools or control peptides (ViraFEST assay). Cultured CD4+ T cell DNA was sequenced using the Oncomine TCR Beta short-read assay. TCRdb reprocessed the PCR reads with MiXCR, giving one entry per CDR3 protein. The profile shows approximately 18,000 distinct CDR3 sequences, around 28% of them singletons. This clonotype has a handful of counts. Its antigen is as yet unknown. Germline values: CDR1 MRHNA, CDR2 SNTAGT. This CDR3 contains 14 residues. Germline trimming cut 6 bases from V and 2 bases from J; bases unmatched to any gene: 3.

Sequencing used cultured CD4+ T cells from blood. The rearrangement joins TRBV6-4 to TRBJ1-2; 10 positions match TRBD1. This TCR derives from a human donor with COVID-19. Here the CDR3 DNA reads TGTGCCAGCAGCCCGGGACAGGGGAACTATGGCTACACCTTC. Translated: CASSPGQGNYGYTF.